This T cell receptor beta chain emerged from a study of blood T cells in healthy people across ages. This clonotype was observed a few times. Using a J-beta primer mix together with a sample-barcoded 5' primer, a second PCR was run for roughly 7 to 12 cycles. Per sample, CDR3-containing paired-end reads numbered at least 2.5 million. MiXCR, applied by TCRdb to the 5' RACE reads, yields one record per CDR3 protein. The sample has some 890,000 distinct CDR3 sequences; roughly 28% are singletons. This CDR3 has 12 amino acids. Trimming removed 2 bases at V and 2 bases at J, with 4 bases between. Looked up from germline, CDR1 is ENHRY and CDR2 is SYGVKD. The data were also submitted as part of a second study, on T cells of mothers and their children. This second study says: Reverse transcription into cDNA received all extracted RNA, at approximately 1.5 ug per 15 ul.

The TCR comes from a woman in her thirties or forties in good health. This rearrangement joins TRBV10-3 to TRBJ2-7, with unresolved D. The specimen was blood. The CDR3 protein is CAISERAYEQYF. CDR3 sequence (DNA): TGTGCCATCAGTGAGCGCGCCTACGAGCAGTACTTC.